Each of the 5 T cell receptor beta chains below was sequenced from the same sample in a study of cytomegalovirus exposure and HLA in healthy donors. The PCR ran on 60 Vbeta and 13 Jbeta primers. Measured with immunoSEQ multiplex PCR; TCRdb has only the in-frame clones, and not every one. The table lists roughly 190,000 clones, roughly 77% of them singletons. Material for sequencing was PBMCs. These receptors were collected from a man in his forties in good health and CMV-seropositive.

The V gene is TRBV28, the J gene TRBJ2-3; tentatively, D is TRBD1 (5 bases). Germline values: CDR1 MDHEN, CDR2 SYDVKM. V lost 2 bases, J lost 2 bases, and 11 bases lay in between. The CDR3 spans 15 residues. CDR3 sequence: CASSLRQGSTDTQYF. As DNA, the CDR3 is TGTGCCAGCAGTTTACGTCAGGGTTCCACAGATACGCAGTATTTT.

The rearrangement joins TRBV6-5 to TRBJ2-6; D gene unclear. CDR1 and CDR2 (germline): MNHEY, SVGAGI. V was trimmed by 6 bases and J by 8 bases, leaving 8 bases between them. The CDR3 runs 12 residues. The CDR3 sequence: CASSPHSNVLTF. The CDR3 nucleotides read TGTGCCAGCAGCCCCCATTCCAACGTCCTGACTTTC.

V is TRBV5-1 and J is TRBJ1-6; 8 nucleotides agree with TRBD1. Trimming cost V 0 bases and J 10 bases; bases outside gene matches: 9. Germline values: CDR1 SGHRS, CDR2 YFSETQ. The length of the CDR3 is 16 residues. The CDR3 reads CASSLEAGGGRSPLHF. The DNA of the CDR3 is TGCGCCAGCAGCTTGGAGGCAGGGGGCGGAAGGTCACCCCTCCACTTT.

The chain links TRBV30 to TRBJ2-7; D gene unclear. The CDR3 is 13 amino acids. V lost 0 bases, J lost 3 bases, and 9 bases lay in between. Germline V gene data show CDR1 as GTSNPN and CDR2 as SVGIG (reference sequence). CDR3: CAWSVYSGYEQYF. The CDR3 DNA sequence: TGTGCCTGGAGTGTATATTCCGGCTACGAGCAGTACTTC.

Remarks on this clone: Other DNA sequences in the same sample also yield this CDR3. This chain uses TRBV18 with TRBJ2-7, with D possibly being TRBD1 (5 bases). V was clipped by 2 bases and J by 0 bases, with 5 bases between them. The CDR3 runs 13 residues. The V gene's germline CDR1 is KGHSH and CDR2 LQKENI. This chain's CDR3 is CASSPTGSYEQYF. The CDR3 coding sequence is TGTGCCAGCTCACCAACAGGCTCCTACGAGCAGTACTTC.